Included here is one TCR beta chain sequence, with context. The source of the sample is a study of blood T cell repertoires in COVID-19. Measured with immunoSEQ multiplex PCR; TCRdb has only the in-frame clones, and not every one. The table has approximately 230,000 clones, about 86% seen once. Germline CDR1 LGHNA, CDR2 YSLEER. With 7 bases clipped from V and 10 bases from J, the junction kept 15 bases outside the gene matches. The CDR3 contains 15 residues. V is TRBV4-3 and J is TRBJ2-1, with TRBD2 matching over 8 bases. This clonotype was obtained from a man older than 75 with acute or convalescent COVID-19. Material for sequencing was peripheral blood. The CDR3 is CASTTDRAGGREQFF. As DNA, the CDR3 is TGCGCCAGCACCACCGATCGGGCGGGAGGCCGGGAGCAGTTCTTC.